A single sample gave rise to the 28 T cell receptor beta chains below, sequenced in a study of PD-1 blockade in classical Hodgkin lymphoma. Sequencing used immunoSEQ multiplex PCR; TCRdb keeps in-frame clones, though not all of them. The table shows 20,000 to 25,000 clones, with roughly 70% occurring only once. With no exception, relapse followed autologous stem cell transplantation in all patients, and brentuximab vedotin exposure varied. The sequencing here drew on peripheral blood mononuclear cells (PBMCs), taken at baseline. All receptors derive from a human donor with classical Hodgkin lymphoma.

This clone appeared a single time. This chain links TRBV6-5 with TRBJ2-5; possibly TRBD2 for D (7 bases). The CDR3 has 14 residues. Germline V gene data show CDR1 as MNHEY and CDR2 as SVGAGI. Trimming stripped 7 bases from V and 7 bases from J, with 19 bases between. CDR3 sequence (DNA): TGTGCCAGCACCCCCGGGGGGCGGGAAGGGACCCAGTACTTC. Translating gives CASTPGGREGTQYF.

The V call is TRBV29-1, the J call TRBJ2-1; tentative D call: TRBD1 (5 bases). Trimming stripped 4 bases from V and 7 bases from J, with 11 bases between. This CDR3 is built from 12 residues. Germline V gene sequence: CDR1 SQVTM, CDR2 ANQGSEA. DNA of the CDR3: TGCAGCGTTGGGGGCTCCGGGAATGAGCAGTTCTTC. It encodes CSVGGSGNEQFF.

The genes are TRBV19 and TRBJ2-6; D is perhaps TRBD1 or TRBD2 (7 bases each). Germline CDR1 LNHDA, CDR2 SQIVND (reference sequence). The CDR3 sequence is 18 residues long. V dropped 3 bases and J dropped 2 bases, with 17 bases sitting between them. This chain's CDR3 is CASSILGRGGAGANVLTF. CDR3 nucleotide sequence: TGTGCCAGTAGTATTCTCGGCAGGGGGGGAGCTGGGGCCAACGTCCTGACTTTC.

This chain links TRBV19 with TRBJ2-2; D is uncertain. Trimming shortened V by 7 bases and J by 3 bases, and 15 bases separated the two germline ends. The CDR3 totals 15 residues. CDR1 is LNHDA and CDR2 is SQIVND in the germline V gene (reference sequence). The CDR3 spells CASKEPQSYTGELFF. The CDR3 region has the DNA TGTGCCAGTAAGGAACCGCAGTCCTACACCGGGGAGCTGTTTTTT.

This chain uses TRBV6-5 with TRBJ2-7; D is unclear. The CDR3 runs 11 residues. Trimming removed 5 bases at V and 4 bases at J, with 6 bases between. Germline assignment: CDR1 MNHEY and CDR2 SVGAGI. The CDR3 is CASSVGYEQYV. In DNA form, the CDR3 reads TGTGCCAGCAGTGTTGGTTACGAGCAGTACGTC.

This chain uses TRBV30 with TRBJ2-7; D might be TRBD1 (7 bases). The CDR3 sequence is 14 residues long. Germline CDR1 reads GTSNPN; CDR2 reads SVGIG (reference sequence). The germline V and J ends were trimmed by 2 bases and 6 bases, with 17 bases remaining between them. The chain's CDR3 is CAWSLSHQGGEQYF. The CDR3 DNA sequence: TGTGCCTGGAGTTTGTCCCATCAGGGGGGCGAGCAGTACTTC. The full variable domain, rest sourced from reference TRBV30 and TRBJ2-7, is SQTIHQWPATLVQPVGSPLSLECTVEGTSNPNLYWYRQAAGRGLQLLFYSVGIGQISSEVPQNLSASRPQDRQFILSSKKLLLSDSGFYLCAWSLSHQGGEQYFGPGTRLTVT.

The V call is TRBV6-5, the J call TRBJ2-1, with 13 positions matching TRBD2. CDR1 and CDR2 (germline): MNHEY, SVGAGI. This CDR3 has 15 residues. The trim removed 7 bases at V and 8 bases at J, leaving 8 bases unmatched. CDR3 in DNA: TGTGCCAGCACTCATACTAGCGGGGGGGCGTATGAGCAGTTCTTC. Encoded protein: CASTHTSGGAYEQFF.

This chain connects TRBV19 to TRBJ1-3; 7 positions agree with TRBD1. The CDR3 totals 13 residues. The germline V gene encodes CDR1 LNHDA and CDR2 SQIVND (reference sequence). Unmatched junction bases numbered 1, after V lost 8 bases and J lost 0 bases. This CDR3 reads CASGQVSGNTIYF. CDR3 nucleotide sequence: TGTGCCAGTGGACAGGTCTCTGGAAACACCATATATTTT.

V usage is TRBV18 and J usage is TRBJ2-7; possible D gene TRBD1, 5 bases. Germline CDR1 is KGHSH and CDR2 is LQKENI. V gave up 3 bases and J gave up 4 bases, with 19 bases separating them. CDR3 length: 16 amino acids. The CDR3 region has the DNA TGTGCCAGCTCACCGATTGTTTCCAGGGTTGCGTACGAGCAGTACTTC. This codes for CASSPIVSRVAYEQYF.

The chain employs TRBV7-2 and TRBJ2-7; 12 nucleotides agree with TRBD2. J gave up 2 bases and V 7 bases, and 3 bases lay outside the gene matches. CDR3 length: 14 residues. Germline V CDR1 and CDR2: SGHTA, FQGNSA. The CDR3 coding sequence is TGTGCCAGCAAACTAGCGGGAGGCCCCTACGAGCAGTACTTC. Amino acids: CASKLAGGPYEQYF.

The CDR3 DNA reads as TGCGCCAGCAGTGATAGGGGTTACGAGCAGTACGTC. Translated: CASSDRGYEQYV. The J gene is TRBJ2-7, the V gene TRBV10-2; a weak D match, TRBD1 (5 bases). The V end was cut by 3 bases, the J end by 4 bases, with 7 bases between. The germline V gene has CDR1 WSHSY and CDR2 SAAADI. There are 12 residues in the CDR3.

The chain carries TRBV10-3 and TRBJ2-6; no firm D call. From germline, CDR1 is ENHRY and CDR2 SYGVKD. The germline V and J ends were trimmed by 9 bases and 1 base, with 4 bases remaining between them. CDR3 length: 12 residues. CDR3 region: CAITSGANVLTF. For the CDR3, the DNA is TGTGCCATTACGTCTGGGGCCAACGTCCTGACTTTC.

V usage is TRBV7-9 and J usage is TRBJ2-3; a weak D match, TRBD2 (7 bases). The V end lost 3 bases, the J end lost 0 bases, and 10 bases lay between the germline ends. The CDR3 length is 15 residues. Germline CDR1 is SEHNR and CDR2 is FQNEAQ (reference sequence). CDR3 bases: TGTGCCAGCAGCTTCGGCGGGGGCAGCACAGATACGCAGTATTTT. Translated: CASSFGGGSTDTQYF.

Remarks on this clone: This sample includes further DNA sequences coding for the same CDR3. The chain carries TRBV6-5 and TRBJ2-3; possible D gene TRBD1, 5 bases. V lost 5 bases to trimming and J lost 0 bases, with 12 bases between them. The CDR3 contains 15 residues. Germline V CDR1 and CDR2: MNHEY, SVGAGI. DNA of the CDR3: TGTGCCAGCAGTAGGGGCGGAGAGAGCACAGATACGCAGTATTTT. Residues: CASSRGGESTDTQYF.

This chain links TRBV9 with TRBJ2-7; D is uncertain. The CDR3 extends over 12 amino acids. The V and J ends lost 4 bases and 6 bases respectively, with 11 bases between them. Germline CDR1 reads SGDLS; CDR2 reads YYNGEE. The CDR3 is CASSPSSSEQYV. CDR3 coding DNA: TGTGCCAGCAGCCCATCCAGTTCCGAGCAGTACGTC.

This chain links TRBV6-4 with TRBJ2-2; D unclear. This CDR3 has 14 amino acids. The germline V gene has CDR1 MRHNA and CDR2 SNTAGT. V lost 4 bases and J 1 base, leaving 7 bases between the germline ends. CDR3 sequence reads: CASSVTLNTGELFF. The CDR3 bases are TGTGCCAGCAGTGTGACTTTGAACACCGGGGAGCTGTTTTTT.

The genes are TRBV7-9 and TRBJ2-3, with D hard to call. The CDR3 is 12 amino acids. Germline loops: CDR1 SEHNR, CDR2 FQNEAQ (reference sequence). V was pared by 2 bases and J by 4 bases, with 4 bases between. The CDR3 reads CASSLTPDTQYF. In DNA form, the CDR3 reads TGTGCCAGCAGCTTAACCCCAGATACGCAGTATTTT.

The chain is built from TRBV28 and TRBJ1-2; TRBD1 might be the D (6 bases). Trimming stripped 6 bases from V and 8 bases from J, with 19 bases between. Germline V CDR1 and CDR2: MDHEN, SYDVKM. The length of the CDR3 is 14 residues. The CDR3 sequence is CASSPTTGRGGYTF. The DNA for the CDR3 is TGTGCCAGCAGCCCCACGACAGGCCGCGGGGGCTACACCTTC.

V and J are TRBV25-1 and TRBJ2-2; 9 nucleotides line up with TRBD2. From germline, CDR1 is MGHDK and CDR2 SYGVNS. This CDR3 region has 15 residues. The V and J ends lost 7 bases and 6 bases, in that order; junction bases with no gene match: 9. In nucleotides, the CDR3 is TGTGCCAGCACCCCGGGACTAGCATTTGCCGGGGAGCTGTTTTTT. This gives the protein CASTPGLAFAGELFF. Full variable domain (missing parts from reference TRBV25-1 and TRBJ2-2): EADIYQTPRYLVIGTGKKITLECSQTMGHDKMYWYQQDPGMELHLIHYSYGVNSTEKGDLSSESTVSRIRTEHFPLTLESARPSHTSQYLCASTPGLAFAGELFFGEGSRLTVL.

This clone was seen only once. The chain uses TRBV4-3 and TRBJ1-1; D gene uncertain. The V gene lost 1 base and the J gene lost 4 bases, with 16 bases spanning the gap. The CDR3 sequence is 16 residues long. Germline V lookup: CDR1 LGHNA, CDR2 YSLEER. In nucleotides, the CDR3 is TGCGCCAGCAGCCAAGTTGGCGGACCCTTGGGCACTGAAGCTTTCTTT. The encoded protein is CASSQVGGPLGTEAFF.

J is TRBJ2-5 and V is TRBV7-9, with D maybe TRBD1 (5 bases). CDR3 size: 13 residues. The germline V gene has CDR1 SEHNR and CDR2 FQNEAQ (reference sequence). Trimming took off 2 bases at V and 5 bases at J, with 9 bases between the two ends. CDR3 in amino acids: CASSLQGFETQYF. DNA of the CDR3: TGTGCCAGCAGCTTACAGGGTTTCGAGACCCAGTACTTC.

V and J are TRBV9 and TRBJ2-2; D unresolved. Germline assignment: CDR1 SGDLS and CDR2 YYNGEE. V shed 2 bases and J shed 4 bases, with 9 bases lying between them. CDR3 length equals 14 residues. CDR3 sequence reads: CASSVLQSTGELFF. CDR3 in DNA: TGTGCCAGCAGCGTCCTCCAGTCCACCGGGGAGCTGTTTTTT.

The chain joins TRBV5-4 to TRBJ2-3, with 12 nucleotides matching TRBD2. The length of the CDR3 is 18 residues. Germline CDR1 reads SGHNT; CDR2 reads YYREEE (reference sequence). The ends lost 7 bases at V and 1 base at J; junction bases unmatched: 13. CDR3 region: CASSGGLAGGLGTDTQYF. In DNA, the CDR3 is TGTGCCAGCTCCGGCGGGCTAGCGGGGGGGCTGGGCACAGATACGCAGTATTTT.

The chain uses TRBV5-5 and TRBJ2-6; the D gene is possibly TRBD1 (5 bases). CDR1 is SGHKS and CDR2 is YYEKEE in the germline V gene (reference sequence). V lost 2 bases to trimming and J lost 0 bases, with 9 bases between them. This CDR3 has 16 residues. CDR3 amino acids: CASSLGVGSGANVLTF. The DNA for the CDR3 is TGTGCCAGCAGCTTAGGGGTGGGCTCTGGGGCCAACGTCCTGACTTTC.

V is TRBV14 and J is TRBJ2-3; the D is unclear. Trimming stripped 0 bases from V and 5 bases from J, with 9 bases between. The CDR3 runs 14 residues. CDR1 and CDR2 (germline): SGHDN, FVKESK. The CDR3 coding sequence is TGTGCCAGCAGCCAAGATCTTGGAGAAGATACGCAGTATTTT. Encoded protein: CASSQDLGEDTQYF.

The J gene is TRBJ1-5, the V gene TRBV6-6; D is unclear. This CDR3 spans 14 amino acids. CDR1 and CDR2 from the germline V gene are MNHNY and SVGAGI (reference sequence). V lost 4 bases to trimming and J lost 3 bases, with 10 bases between them. The CDR3: CASSLSGFNQPQHF. The CDR3, as DNA: TGTGCCAGCAGTTTGTCGGGATTCAATCAGCCCCAGCATTTT.

The V call is TRBV9, the J call TRBJ1-1; unclear D gene. CDR3 length equals 13 residues. Germline CDR1 reads SGDLS; CDR2 reads YYNGEE. V was shortened by 2 bases and J by 6 bases, with 11 bases between the two germline ends. The CDR3 sequence is CASSVDLRAEAFF. The CDR3, as DNA: TGTGCCAGCAGCGTGGACTTGCGGGCTGAAGCTTTCTTT.

This rearrangement joins TRBV4-3 to TRBJ1-4; D is undetermined. In germline, CDR1 is LGHNA, CDR2 YSLEER. V lost 1 base, J lost 5 bases, and 23 bases lay in between. CDR3 length: 19 residues. CDR3 in amino acids: CASSQAPVGPTLKNEKLFF. CDR3 sequence (DNA): TGCGCCAGCAGCCAAGCCCCGGTGGGCCCAACCCTCAAAAATGAAAAACTGTTTTTT.